The 17 T cell receptor beta chains given below trace back to one sample, sequenced in a study of T cell responses to AZD1222 COVID-19 vaccine. TCRdb's table, derived via immunoSEQ multiplex PCR, lists solely in-frame clones and lacks some. The sample yields tens of thousands of clones, 90% seen once. This specimen was peripheral blood, taken 28 days after the second AZD1222 dose. All receptors derive from an adult who received the AZD1222 COVID-19 vaccine.

This clone has only one observation. The chain employs TRBV5-1 and TRBJ1-2; TRBD1 is a possible D gene (5 bases). Trimming left V 3 bases short and J 4 bases short, with 19 bases between. CDR3 length: 16 amino acids. Germline V gene sequence: CDR1 SGHRS, CDR2 YFSETQ. The CDR3 is CASSWGFGARSYGYTF. CDR3 coding DNA: TGCGCCAGCAGCTGGGGGTTCGGGGCGCGGAGCTATGGCTACACCTTC. The full variable domain, rest sourced from reference TRBV5-1 and TRBJ1-2, is KAGVTQTPRYLIKTRGQQVTLSCSPISGHRSVSWYQQTPGQGLQFLFEYFSETQRNKGNFPGRFSGRQFSNSRSEMNVSTLELGDSALYLCASSWGFGARSYGYTFGSGTRLTVV.

This CDR3 is CASTKTGGEQYF. The CDR3 nucleotides read TGTGCCAGCACTAAGACAGGGGGCGAGCAGTACTTC. The V and J genes are TRBV12-3 or TRBV12-4 and TRBJ2-7, with TRBD1 matching over 9 bases. The CDR3 extends over 12 amino acids. The V gene end was trimmed by 7 bases and the J gene end by 6 bases; junction bases not matched to a gene: 4.

A few counts support this clone. The CDR3 region is CAPQSVGTTSYEQYF. Written as DNA, the CDR3 is TGTGCCCCCCAATCCGTCGGGACAACCTCCTACGAGCAGTACTTC. The chain is built from TRBV24-1 and TRBJ2-7; maybe TRBD1 (6 bases). Germline V lookup: CDR1 KGHDR, CDR2 SFDVKD. The CDR3 spans 15 residues. V was trimmed by 12 bases and J by 0 bases, leaving 20 bases between them.

This chain joins TRBV18 and TRBJ1-5, with 9 bases fitting TRBD1. Germline V gives CDR1 KGHSH, CDR2 LQKENI. This CDR3 region has 14 residues. The V segment lost 3 bases and the J segment 6 bases; nucleotides outside the gene matches: 3. CDR3 nucleotide sequence: TGTGCCAGCTCACCCCGGGACAGGGCTCAGCCCCAGCATTTT. It specifies CASSPRDRAQPQHF.

The V gene is TRBV7-2, the J gene TRBJ1-1, with D uncertain. Trimming removed 4 bases at V and 5 bases at J, with 17 bases between. This CDR3 is built from 15 residues. Germline values: CDR1 SGHTA, CDR2 FQGNSA. The CDR3 coding sequence is TGTGCCAGCAGCTCGGAATGGGCATTACGGACTGAAGCTTTCTTT. It specifies CASSSEWALRTEAFF.

This chain joins TRBV5-4 and TRBJ1-2, with TRBD1 matching over 8 bases. CDR3 length: 17 residues. Germline V lookup: CDR1 SGHNT, CDR2 YYREEE (reference sequence). V shed 6 bases, J shed 4 bases, and the junction held 17 bases outside the gene matches. CDR3: CASTSGRSGGIGYGYTF. As DNA, the CDR3 is TGTGCCAGCACCTCCGGAAGGTCAGGGGGCATAGGCTATGGCTACACCTTC. The complete variable domain, with remaining parts taken from reference TRBV5-4 and TRBJ1-2, reads ETGVTQSPTHLIKTRGQQVTLRCSSQSGHNTVSWYQQALGQGPQFIFQYYREEENGRGNFPPRFSGLQFPNYSSELNVNALELDDSALYLCASTSGRSGGIGYGYTFGSGTRLTVV.

The chain couples TRBV11-2 to TRBJ1-4; a possible D gene is TRBD1 (6 bases). V was pared by 5 bases and J by 0 bases, with 13 bases between. Germline CDR1 SGHAT, CDR2 FQNNGV. The CDR3 runs 16 residues. The CDR3 reads CASSLGQSPTNEKLFF. The CDR3 DNA is TGTGCCAGCAGCCTAGGACAGTCACCAACTAATGAAAAACTGTTTTTT. The complete variable domain, with remaining parts taken from reference TRBV11-2 and TRBJ1-4, reads EAGVAQSPRYKIIEKRQSVAFWCNPISGHATLYWYQQILGQGPKLLIQFQNNGVVDDSQLPKDRFSAERLKGVDSTLKIQPAKLEDSAVYLCASSLGQSPTNEKLFFGSGTQLSVL.

The J gene is TRBJ1-3, the V gene TRBV11-2; D not certain. CDR3 size: 15 residues. Trimming pared 1 base from V and 4 bases from J, leaving 11 bases between. Germline lookup yields CDR1 SGHAT and CDR2 FQNNGV. CDR3: CASSLGAVLGNTIYF. Here the CDR3 DNA reads TGTGCCAGCAGCTTAGGAGCAGTTCTAGGAAACACCATATATTTT.

The sample holds one count of this clone. The V and J genes are TRBV9 and TRBJ1-3; tentative D call: TRBD1 (6 bases). Trimming left V 3 bases short and J 0 bases short, with 10 bases between. The CDR3 runs to 15 residues. Germline CDR1 is SGDLS and CDR2 is YYNGEE. Here the CDR3 DNA reads TGTGCCAGCAGCGACGACAGGCTCTCTGGAAACACCATATATTTT. Translation: CASSDDRLSGNTIYF.

The rearrangement uses TRBV5-1 and TRBJ1-3; weak D call: TRBD1 (6 bases). V lost 3 bases and J lost 1, with 14 bases in between. The germline V gene encodes CDR1 SGHRS and CDR2 YFSETQ. The CDR3 extends over 16 amino acids. DNA of the CDR3: TGCGCCAGCAGCTCCGGAGGGGGGACGTCTGGAAACACCATATATTTT. Translating gives CASSSGGGTSGNTIYF. Filled out from reference TRBV5-1 and TRBJ1-3, the complete variable domain reads KAGVTQTPRYLIKTRGQQVTLSCSPISGHRSVSWYQQTPGQGLQFLFEYFSETQRNKGNFPGRFSGRQFSNSRSEMNVSTLELGDSALYLCASSSGGGTSGNTIYFGEGSWLTVV.

The chain combines TRBV6-5 with TRBJ2-1, with a possible D match to TRBD1 (7 bases). With 6 bases removed from V and 3 bases from J, the gap between germline ends came to 15 bases. This CDR3 spans 15 amino acids. CDR1 MNHEY and CDR2 SVGAGI come from the germline V gene. As DNA, the CDR3 is TGTGCCAGCAGAGAGGAGGGACAGAACTACAATGAGCAGTTCTTC. Translating gives CASREEGQNYNEQFF.

This chain uses TRBV5-4 with TRBJ1-2; the match to TRBD1 covers 11 bases. Germline loops: CDR1 SGHNT, CDR2 YYREEE (reference sequence). The CDR3 is 16 amino acids. V was pared by 1 base and J by 5 bases, with 7 bases of the junction left unmatched. This chain's CDR3 is CASSLRRTGGGYGYTF. CDR3 DNA: TGTGCCAGCAGCTTGAGAAGGACAGGGGGCGGGTATGGCTACACCTTC.

This clone was counted once. One junction end disagrees with the germline gene, perhaps due to a read error. V usage is TRBV7-9 and J usage is TRBJ1-1, with TRBD1 as a possible D gene (6 bases). This CDR3 has 11 residues. Germline V CDR1 and CDR2: SEHNR, FQNEAQ (reference sequence). The CDR3 bases are TGTGCCAGCAGCATAAGCGCGGGGGCCGCTTTT. Encoded protein: CASSISAGAAF.

Regarding this clone: Additional DNA sequences in this sample encode the identical CDR3. The CDR3 nucleotides read TGTGCCTGGAGTGTCCGAGAGCGAGAGACCCAGTACTTC. It is translated as CAWSVRERETQYF. The V and J genes are TRBV30 and TRBJ2-5; D call uncertain. The germline CDR1 and CDR2 sequences are GTSNPN and SVGIG (reference sequence). V was clipped by 0 bases and J by 4 bases, with 9 bases between them. This CDR3 region has 13 residues.

The gene calls are TRBV6-5 and TRBJ1-1; the match to TRBD1 covers 7 bases. Germline trimming cut 2 bases from V and 6 bases from J; bases unmatched to any gene: 9. Germline assignment: CDR1 MNHEY and CDR2 SVGAGI. The CDR3 is made up of 15 amino acids. The CDR3 protein is CASSYLQGGASEAFF. The CDR3, as DNA: TGTGCCAGCAGTTACCTGCAGGGGGGGGCGTCTGAAGCTTTCTTT.

V and J are TRBV5-4 and TRBJ1-2; no reliable D call. Germline V lookup: CDR1 SGHNT, CDR2 YYREEE (reference sequence). This CDR3 has 15 residues. V lost 3 bases to trimming and J lost 4 bases, with 16 bases between them. The CDR3 here is CASSSANQGLYGYTF. The CDR3 bases are TGTGCCAGCAGCTCAGCGAATCAAGGACTCTATGGCTACACCTTC.

The chain has TRBV28 and TRBJ2-7; the D is unclear. V was pared by 5 bases and J by 0 bases, with 5 bases between. The V gene's germline CDR1 is MDHEN and CDR2 SYDVKM. The CDR3 contains 12 residues. The CDR3 nucleotides are TGTGCCAGCAGTCTGCTCTCCTACGAGCAGTACTTC. Protein: CASSLLSYEQYF.